Reported below is one T cell receptor (beta chain). Its antigen remains unknown. The CDR3 is 12 residues long. The germline gives CDR1 LNHDA, CDR2 SQIVND (reference sequence). V dropped 7 bases and J dropped 4 bases, with 10 bases sitting between them. Original methodology: ImmunoSEQ output held junction-only sequences without quality scores, so filtering differed. Clones were read by immunoSEQ multiplex PCR, and TCRdb kept only the in-frame ones, dropping some. V and J calls and clone size are as listed in that table; D and trimming were resolved from the DNA. This table holds some 2,500,000 clones, roughly 93% found once. This sample stems from a study of shared clonotypes between healthy human individuals. Study-level points and caveats: The authors expected sequencing depth to affect clonotype sharing among donors.

Every donor, a Caucasian adult, lived in Nashville, Tennessee. The source is a man between 18 and 35 years old in good health. Some clones in this sample may be carry-over from other donors' samples. This sequence joins TRBV19 and TRBJ1-2; D is perhaps TRBD1 (5 bases). Material: naive CD4+ T cells from PBMCs. The sample's subset: CD45RA+ positively selected. The CDR3: CASTEGTYGYTF. The CDR3 DNA sequence: TGTGCCAGTACGGAGGGGACCTATGGCTACACCTTC.